This is a list of T cell receptor beta chains from one sample in a study of Graves' ophthalmopathy and Graves' hyperthyroidism. TCRdb re-derived calls from the multiplex PCR reads in MiXCR, one entry per CDR3 protein. The sample carries 500,000 to 700,000 distinct CDR3 sequences, 35% to 45% recorded once. Sequenced material: peripheral blood or thyroid tissue (not recorded which). The receptors were gathered from an adult man with Graves' hyperthyroidism. Each CDR3 is given with its conserved first and last residue. The D gene is left open where the match is weak. Part of the rows lack a size; the others show once, few, many or a class for expanded clones.

v_gene: TRBV30
len: 14
j_gene: TRBJ2-5
d_gene: TRBD2
abundance: .
CDR3nt: TGTGCCTGGAATGTACGAGCGGGAGGGAGGACCCAGTACTTC
CDR3aa: CAWNVRAGGRTQYF

v_gene: TRBV19
len: 12
j_gene: TRBJ1-5
d_gene: .
abundance: .
CDR3nt: TGTGCCAGTACCTCTTCGGGAGTCCCCCAGCATTTT
CDR3aa: CASTSSGVPQHF

v_gene: TRBV7-9
len: 15
j_gene: TRBJ1-2
d_gene: .
abundance: many
CDR3nt: TGTGCCAGCAGCTCTGGAACCGGGCCCCTGGGAGGCTACACCTTC
CDR3aa: CASSSGTGPLGGYTF

v_gene: TRBV12-5
len: 12
j_gene: TRBJ2-7
d_gene: .
abundance: many
CDR3nt: TGTGCTAGTGGTTTGGACAGCTACGAGCAGTACTTC
CDR3aa: CASGLDSYEQYF

v_gene: TRBV29-1
len: 16
j_gene: TRBJ2-7
d_gene: TRBD1
abundance: few
CDR3nt: TGCAGCGTTGAAGCTCGGTCGGACAGGACCCCATACGAGCAGTACTTC
CDR3aa: CSVEARSDRTPYEQYF

v_gene: TRBV6-6
len: 18
j_gene: TRBJ2-6
d_gene: TRBD1
abundance: few
CDR3nt: TGTGCCAGCAGTTACTGGACAGGGGCACTCTCTGGGGCCAACGTCCTGACTTTC
CDR3aa: CASSYWTGALSGANVLTF

v_gene: TRBV12-3/TRBV12-4
len: 15
j_gene: TRBJ1-3
d_gene: .
abundance: few
CDR3nt: TGTGCCAGCAGTTGGGGGGGGGGCTCTGGAAACACCATATATTTT
CDR3aa: CASSWGGGSGNTIYF

v_gene: TRBV10-3
len: 10
j_gene: TRBJ1-3
d_gene: .
abundance: many
CDR3nt: TGTGCCACTGGGTCCTCCACCATATATTTT
CDR3aa: CATGSSTIYF

v_gene: TRBV5-1
len: 15
j_gene: TRBJ2-7
d_gene: TRBD1
abundance: many
CDR3nt: TGCGCCAGCAGCTTGTGGGGACAGGGGGACTACGAGCAGTACTTC
CDR3aa: CASSLWGQGDYEQYF

v_gene: TRBV20-1
len: 18
j_gene: TRBJ1-5
d_gene: .
abundance: .
CDR3nt: TGCAGTGCTAGAGAACCAGGGCGAAGCGGGAGGGTCTTAGAGACCCAGCATTTT
CDR3aa: CSAREPGRSGRVLETQHF

v_gene: TRBV7-9
len: 14
j_gene: TRBJ2-2
d_gene: .
abundance: many
CDR3nt: TGTGCCAGCAGCCTCGACAGTTCCGGCGGGGAGCTGTTTTTT
CDR3aa: CASSLDSSGGELFF

v_gene: TRBV7-7
len: 14
j_gene: TRBJ2-2
d_gene: TRBD1
abundance: .
CDR3nt: TGTGCTAGCAGCTTAGGGACAGGGACAGAGGAGCTGTTTTTT
CDR3aa: CASSLGTGTEELFF

v_gene: TRBV20-1
len: 13
j_gene: TRBJ1-2
d_gene: .
abundance: .
CDR3nt: TGCAGTGCTAGAGGGCGGTCTCTCTCTGGAAACACCTTC
CDR3aa: CSARGRSLSGNTF

v_gene: TRBV5-1
len: 14
j_gene: TRBJ2-7
d_gene: TRBD2
abundance: .
CDR3nt: TGCGCCGGCAGCTCGGGACTAGCGGGCTACGAGCAGTACTTC
CDR3aa: CAGSSGLAGYEQYF

v_gene: TRBV11-1
len: 16
j_gene: TRBJ1-2
d_gene: TRBD1
abundance: .
CDR3nt: TGTGCCAGCTCACCTCCAACGACAGGGACAGTCTATGGCTACACCTTC
CDR3aa: CASSPPTTGTVYGYTF

v_gene: TRBV7-3
len: 15
j_gene: TRBJ1-3
d_gene: .
abundance: many
CDR3nt: TGTGCCAGCAGCCTTTCTCAGGGGCCTGGAAACACCATATATTTT
CDR3aa: CASSLSQGPGNTIYF

v_gene: TRBV6-1
len: 13
j_gene: TRBJ2-2
d_gene: .
abundance: many
CDR3nt: TGTGCCAGCCAGGGCCAGAACACCGGGGAGCTGTTTTTT
CDR3aa: CASQGQNTGELFF

v_gene: TRBV12-3/TRBV12-4
len: 14
j_gene: TRBJ2-7
d_gene: .
abundance: many
CDR3nt: TGTGCCAGCAGTTTAAGGGGGAATGCCTACGAGCAGTACTTC
CDR3aa: CASSLRGNAYEQYF

v_gene: TRBV29-1
len: 12
j_gene: TRBJ2-7
d_gene: TRBD1
abundance: few
CDR3nt: TGCAGCGTTGGACAGGGTCCAAACGAGCAGTACTTC
CDR3aa: CSVGQGPNEQYF

v_gene: TRBV29-1
len: 14
j_gene: TRBJ1-1
d_gene: .
abundance: .
CDR3nt: TGCAGCGTTGAGGAGGGGGGGGCTGTGGTGGAGGCTTTCTTT
CDR3aa: CSVEEGGAVVEAFF

v_gene: TRBV25-1
len: 15
j_gene: TRBJ2-2
d_gene: .
abundance: once
CDR3nt: TGTGCCTGGACAGTTCAGGGGTGGAACACCGGGGAGCTGTTTTTT
CDR3aa: CAWTVQGWNTGELFF

v_gene: TRBV9
len: 13
j_gene: TRBJ2-7
d_gene: .
abundance: .
CDR3nt: TGTGCCAGCAGCGTAGATCGCACAGATACGCAGTACTTC
CDR3aa: CASSVDRTDTQYF